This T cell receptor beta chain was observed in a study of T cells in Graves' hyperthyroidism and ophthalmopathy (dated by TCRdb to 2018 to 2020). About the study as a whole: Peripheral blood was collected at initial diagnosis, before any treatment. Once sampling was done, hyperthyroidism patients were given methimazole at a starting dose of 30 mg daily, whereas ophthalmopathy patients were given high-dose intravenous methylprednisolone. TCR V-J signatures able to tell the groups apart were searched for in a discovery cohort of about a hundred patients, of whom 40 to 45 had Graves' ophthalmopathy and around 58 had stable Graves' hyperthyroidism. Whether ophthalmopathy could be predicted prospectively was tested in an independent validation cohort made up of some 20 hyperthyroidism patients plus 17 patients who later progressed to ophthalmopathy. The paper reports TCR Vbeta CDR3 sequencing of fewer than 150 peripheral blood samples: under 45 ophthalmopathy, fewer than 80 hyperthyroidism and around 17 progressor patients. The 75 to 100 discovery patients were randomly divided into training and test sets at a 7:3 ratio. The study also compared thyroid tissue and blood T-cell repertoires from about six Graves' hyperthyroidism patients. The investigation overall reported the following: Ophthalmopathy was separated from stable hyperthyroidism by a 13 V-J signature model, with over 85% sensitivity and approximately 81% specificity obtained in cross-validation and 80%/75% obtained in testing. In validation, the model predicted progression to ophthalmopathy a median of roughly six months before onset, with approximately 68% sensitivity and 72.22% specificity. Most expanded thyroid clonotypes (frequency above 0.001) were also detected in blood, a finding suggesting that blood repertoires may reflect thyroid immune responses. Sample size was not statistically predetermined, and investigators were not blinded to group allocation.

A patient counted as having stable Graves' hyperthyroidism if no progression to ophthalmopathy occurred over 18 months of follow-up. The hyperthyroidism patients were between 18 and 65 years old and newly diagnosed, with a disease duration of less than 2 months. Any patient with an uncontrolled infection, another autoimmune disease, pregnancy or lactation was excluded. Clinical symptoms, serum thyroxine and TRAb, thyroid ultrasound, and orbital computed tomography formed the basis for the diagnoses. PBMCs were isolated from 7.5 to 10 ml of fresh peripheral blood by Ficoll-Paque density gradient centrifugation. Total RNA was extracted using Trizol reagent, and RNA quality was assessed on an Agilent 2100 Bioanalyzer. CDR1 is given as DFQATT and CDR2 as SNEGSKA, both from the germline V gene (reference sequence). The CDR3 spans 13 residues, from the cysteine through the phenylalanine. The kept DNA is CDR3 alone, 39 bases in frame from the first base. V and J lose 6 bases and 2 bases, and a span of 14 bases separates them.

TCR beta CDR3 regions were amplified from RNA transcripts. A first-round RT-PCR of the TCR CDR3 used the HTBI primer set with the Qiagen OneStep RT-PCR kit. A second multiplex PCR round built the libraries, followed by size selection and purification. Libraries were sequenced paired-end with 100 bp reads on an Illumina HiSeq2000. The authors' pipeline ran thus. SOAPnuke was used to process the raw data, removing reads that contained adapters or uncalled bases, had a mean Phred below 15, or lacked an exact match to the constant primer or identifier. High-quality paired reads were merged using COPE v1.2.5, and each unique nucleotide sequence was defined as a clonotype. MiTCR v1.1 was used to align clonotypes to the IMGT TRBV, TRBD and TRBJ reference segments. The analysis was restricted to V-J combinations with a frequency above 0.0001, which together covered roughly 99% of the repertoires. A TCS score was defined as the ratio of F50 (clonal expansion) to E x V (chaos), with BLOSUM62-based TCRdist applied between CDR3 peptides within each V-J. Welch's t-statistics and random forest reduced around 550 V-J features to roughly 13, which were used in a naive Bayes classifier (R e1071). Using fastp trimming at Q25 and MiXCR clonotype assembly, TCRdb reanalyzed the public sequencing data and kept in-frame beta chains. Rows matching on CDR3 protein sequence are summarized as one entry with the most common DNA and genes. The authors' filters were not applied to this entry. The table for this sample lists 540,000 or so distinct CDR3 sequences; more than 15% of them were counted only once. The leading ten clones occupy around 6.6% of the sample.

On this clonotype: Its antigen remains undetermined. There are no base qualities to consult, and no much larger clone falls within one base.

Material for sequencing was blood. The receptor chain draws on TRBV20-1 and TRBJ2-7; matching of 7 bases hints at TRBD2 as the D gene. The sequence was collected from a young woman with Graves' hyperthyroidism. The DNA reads TGCAGTGCCGTTACAGGGACTACCTACGAGCAGTACTTC. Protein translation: CSAVTGTTYEQYF.